These T cell receptor beta chains were read from a single sample in a study of Ad26.COV2.S vaccination and SARS-CoV-2 variants. This table comes from immunoSEQ multiplex PCR, and its TCRdb copy is limited to in-frame clones, with some not included. The sample records about 350,000 clones, less than 90% being singletons. Here the sequenced sample was peripheral blood, taken in a trial of Ad26.COV2.S vaccine versus placebo. These receptors all come from a person between 18 and 59 years old who received the Ad26.COV2.S COVID-19 vaccine or a placebo. CDR3s include the opening cysteine and the closing phenylalanine or tryptophan. D genes are given only for firm matches. Not all rows give a size; the values are once, few, many and, for expanded clones, a class.

d_gene	v_gene	j_gene	abundance	CDR3nt	CDR3aa
-	TRBV5-1	TRBJ2-7	-	TGCGCCAGCAGCCCCCTTCTGTACGGAAGAGACTCCTACGAGCAGTACTTC	CASSPLLYGRDSYEQYF
TRBD1	TRBV5-4	TRBJ1-2	-	TGTGCCAGCAGCAAGGCAACGGGACAGGTTAACTATGGCTACACCTTC	CASSKATGQVNYGYTF
TRBD1	TRBV6-5	TRBJ1-5	-	TGTGCCAGCAGTCTAAACAGGGGAAAGCAGCCCCAGCATTTT	CASSLNRGKQPQHF
-	TRBV7-2	TRBJ2-7	-	TGTGCCAGCAGCTATTCCGGGACAAAAAGGGGAGAGCAGTACTTC	CASSYSGTKRGEQYF
-	TRBV9	TRBJ2-1	-	TGTGCCAGCAGCGTAGGGGGGCCAGGGAGCTCCTACAATGAGCAGTTCTTC	CASSVGGPGSSYNEQFF
-	TRBV9	TRBJ2-2	-	TGTGCCAGCAGCCCCACAGGAGATACGAACACCGGGGAGCTGTTTTTT	CASSPTGDTNTGELFF
TRBD2	TRBV7-8	TRBJ2-7	-	TGTGCCAGCAGCCGACCGGGGGGCTACGAGCAGTACTTC	CASSRPGGYEQYF
TRBD2	TRBV6-1	TRBJ2-2	-	TGTGCCAGCAGTGAAGCCCCGGGGGGGTTCGGGGAGCTGTTTTTT	CASSEAPGGFGELFF
-	TRBV5-1	TRBJ2-2	-	TGCGCCAGCAGCCCAGGGTATATGGGCACCGGGGAGCTGTTTTTT	CASSPGYMGTGELFF
-	TRBV19	TRBJ2-7	-	TGTGCCAGTAGTAGAACCGGGGTTTACGAGCAGTACTTC	CASSRTGVYEQYF
-	TRBV4-3	TRBJ2-1	-	TGCGCCAGCAGCCAAGAAGCGGCTAGCGTCTACAATGAGCAGTTCTTC	CASSQEAASVYNEQFF
TRBD1	TRBV4-1	TRBJ2-7	-	TGCGCCAGCAGCCCGACACCACCGGGACAGGACCCCTACGAGCAGTACTTC	CASSPTPPGQDPYEQYF
TRBD1	TRBV9	TRBJ1-6	-	TGTGCCAGCACCATGACAGGGGCCGCCACCAATTCACCCCTCCACTTT	CASTMTGAATNSPLHF
TRBD1	TRBV6-4	TRBJ2-1	few	TGTGCCAGCAGTGCCACCGGGACAGTCAATGAGCAGTTCTTC	CASSATGTVNEQFF
-	TRBV6-5	TRBJ1-6	once	TGTGCCAGCAGTTACGGTTCGGGGCAGTCTTCACCCCTCCACTTT	CASSYGSGQSSPLHF
TRBD2	TRBV15	TRBJ2-7	-	TGTGCCACCAGCAGAGATTACGGGGGGTCCTACGAGCAGTACTTC	CATSRDYGGSYEQYF
TRBD1	TRBV27	TRBJ2-1	-	TGTGCCAGCAGCCCCTTCGGGGGACAGGGTTACTCCTACAATGAGCAGTTCTTC	CASSPFGGQGYSYNEQFF
-	TRBV5-4	TRBJ1-2	-	TGTGCCAGCAGCTTGGGCCAGGCATATGTCCCCTATGGCTACACCTTC	CASSLGQAYVPYGYTF
-	TRBV9	TRBJ1-3	-	TGTGCCAGCAGCCCAGACTCTGGAAACACCATATATTTT	CASSPDSGNTIYF
TRBD2	TRBV25-1	TRBJ2-5	-	TGTGCCAGCACCCAGGAGGCTAGCGGGAGTTCAGAGACCCAGTACTTC	CASTQEASGSSETQYF
-	TRBV10-3	TRBJ1-3	-	TGTGCCAGTCAGGGTTCTGGAAACACCATATATTTT	CASQGSGNTIYF
-	TRBV28	TRBJ2-7	-	TGTGCCAGCAGTTGGGAGACCTACGAGCAGTACTTC	CASSWETYEQYF
-	TRBV7-5	TRBJ1-2	-	TGTGCCAGAAGCGGTGGGCAGGACTATGGCTACACCTTC	CARSGGQDYGYTF
TRBD2	TRBV27	TRBJ2-4	-	TGTGCCAGCAGTCCCGTTCTAGCGGGGCAAAACATTCAGTACTTC	CASSPVLAGQNIQYF
-	TRBV19	TRBJ2-2	-	TGTGCCAGTAGTATACAGGGATACACCGGGGAGCTGTTTTTT	CASSIQGYTGELFF
TRBD1	TRBV30	TRBJ1-4	once	TGTGCCTGGAGTGGGGGGACAGGGAGGAATGAAAAACTGTTTTTT	CAWSGGTGRNEKLFF
TRBD1	TRBV27	TRBJ2-5	-	TGTGCCAGCAGTAAATTGACAGGGGGGTACCAAGAGACCCAGTACTTC	CASSKLTGGYQETQYF
-	TRBV6-1	TRBJ1-5	few	TGTGCCAGCAGTGAGGACACTAGCAATCAGCCCCAGCATTTT	CASSEDTSNQPQHF
-	TRBV5-1	TRBJ1-4	-	TGCGCCAGCACACCCGGGCAAGGTCGTAATGAAAAACTGTTTTTT	CASTPGQGRNEKLFF
TRBD1	TRBV6-2/TRBV6-3	TRBJ2-7	once	TGTGCCAGCAGTCCCGGAGGACAGGGGAAATCCTACGAGCAGTACTTC	CASSPGGQGKSYEQYF
-	TRBV4-3	TRBJ1-2	-	TGCGCCAGCAGCCAAGATCTACGAACCCGGGGCAACTATGGCTACACCTTC	CASSQDLRTRGNYGYTF
TRBD1	TRBV28	TRBJ1-6	-	TGTGCCAGCAAGTTTGACAGGGAATCCGTCACGGCCTTT	CASKFDRESVTAF
-	TRBV5-1	TRBJ2-7	-	TGCGCCAGCAGCTTAACCTTCTACGAGCAGTACTTC	CASSLTFYEQYF
TRBD1	TRBV27	TRBJ1-5	-	TGTGCCAGCAGCGGACAGGGGAATCAGCCCCAGCATTTT	CASSGQGNQPQHF
-	TRBV5-4	TRBJ2-7	-	TGTGCCAGCAGCTTGGTTGCAGGGGATATCGAGCAGTACTTC	CASSLVAGDIEQYF
-	TRBV27	TRBJ1-2	-	TGTGCCAGCAGTCCACAGGGACTCTATGGCTACACCTTC	CASSPQGLYGYTF
-	TRBV27	TRBJ2-1	-	TGTGCCAGCAGTTTAAGGGGGGAGCAGTTCTTC	CASSLRGEQFF
-	TRBV2	TRBJ2-1	-	TGTGCCTGCCGTGGGGCCGGCGATGAGCAGTTCTTC	CACRGAGDEQFF
TRBD1	TRBV5-1	TRBJ1-3	-	TGCGCCAGCAGCCACGACAGGGGCAGATTCAACTCTGGAAACACCATATATTTT	CASSHDRGRFNSGNTIYF
-	TRBV11-3	TRBJ2-5	few	TGTGCCAGCAGCTCGACAGTACAAGAGACCCAGTACTTC	CASSSTVQETQYF
-	TRBV12-3/TRBV12-4	TRBJ2-2	-	TGTGCCAGCACCAACGCGGGGATGGCAGAGCTGTTTTTT	CASTNAGMAELFF
-	TRBV9	TRBJ2-3	-	TGTGCCAGCAGCACCGGACCTACCTTCACAGATACGCAGTATTTT	CASSTGPTFTDTQYF